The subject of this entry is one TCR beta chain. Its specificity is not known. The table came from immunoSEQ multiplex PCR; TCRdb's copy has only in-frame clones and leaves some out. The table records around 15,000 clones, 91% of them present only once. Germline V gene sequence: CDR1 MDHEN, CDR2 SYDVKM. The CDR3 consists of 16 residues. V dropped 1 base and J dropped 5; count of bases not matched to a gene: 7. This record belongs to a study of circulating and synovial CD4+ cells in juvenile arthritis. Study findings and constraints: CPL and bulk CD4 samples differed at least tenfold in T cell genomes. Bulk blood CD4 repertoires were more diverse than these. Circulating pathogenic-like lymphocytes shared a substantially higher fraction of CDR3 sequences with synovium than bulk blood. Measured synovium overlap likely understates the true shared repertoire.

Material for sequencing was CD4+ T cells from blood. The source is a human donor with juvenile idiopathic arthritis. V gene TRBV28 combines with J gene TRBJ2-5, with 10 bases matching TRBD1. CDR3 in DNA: TGTGCCAGCAGTTTATATGGGACAGGGGTTCAGGAGACCCAGTACTTC. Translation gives CASSLYGTGVQETQYF.